This record looks at one T cell receptor (beta chain) sequence and its context. Antigen unknown. The sample comes from a study of T cell responses to AZD1222 COVID-19 vaccine. Notes on the study in general: Scientists sampled the repertoires only once the peak T cell response had passed.

The ends were cut back, 5 bases at V and 8 bases at J, with 24 bases in the middle. The CDR3 is made up of 16 amino acids. Germline assignment: CDR1 MNHEY and CDR2 SMNVEV (reference sequence). Generated by immunoSEQ multiplex PCR, the TCRdb table keeps only in-frame clones and is missing some. The sample yields about 150,000 clones, roughly nine tenths seen once. The sample in question was peripheral blood, obtained on day 0 of AZD1222 vaccination. The origin of this receptor is an adult in good health. The chain carries TRBV27 and TRBJ1-2; D is uncertain. The CDR3 nucleotides read TGTGCCAGCAGTCCCATTGGAGGAAAAGGGAAGCGAGGCTACACCTTC. It codes for CASSPIGGKGKRGYTF.